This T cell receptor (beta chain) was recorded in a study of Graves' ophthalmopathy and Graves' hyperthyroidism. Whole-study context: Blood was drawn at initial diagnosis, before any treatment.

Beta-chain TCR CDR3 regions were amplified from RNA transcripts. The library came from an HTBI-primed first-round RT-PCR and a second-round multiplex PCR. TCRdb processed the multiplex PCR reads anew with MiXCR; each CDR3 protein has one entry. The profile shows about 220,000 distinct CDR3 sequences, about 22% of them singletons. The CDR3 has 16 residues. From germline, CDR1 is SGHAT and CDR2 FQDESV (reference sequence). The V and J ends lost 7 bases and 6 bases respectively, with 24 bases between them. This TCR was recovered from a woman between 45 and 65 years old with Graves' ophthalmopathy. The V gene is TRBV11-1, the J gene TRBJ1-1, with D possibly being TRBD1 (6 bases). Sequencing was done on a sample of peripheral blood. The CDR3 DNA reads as TGTGCCAGCAACAATGCCCTTCTAACAGGGAGGTCTGAAGCTTTCTTT. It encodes CASNNALLTGRSEAFF.